The 14 T cell receptor beta chains below all came from one sample that was sequenced in a study of OX40 agonist ivuxolimab in advanced cancers. Only in-frame clones appear in the TCRdb table, and some are missing; sequencing was by immunoSEQ multiplex PCR. The data hold 100,000 or so clones, with approximately 95% observed a single time. Sequencing was performed on CD4+ or CD8+ T cells sorted from blood, taken in a trial of the OX40 agonist ivuxolimab. These receptors were collected from an adult with an advanced solid tumor such as melanoma, head and neck, liver or kidney cancer.

This sequence joins TRBV6-5 and TRBJ2-1; 7 nucleotides agree with TRBD2. The germline CDR1 and CDR2 sequences are MNHEY and SVGAGI. This CDR3 comprises 16 residues. V lost 2 bases, J lost 7 bases, and 11 bases stayed unmatched. Written as DNA, the CDR3 is TGTGCCAGCAGTTACGGCTCGGGCGGGAGCTGGAATGAGCAGTTCTTC. Translated, it gives CASSYGSGGSWNEQFF.

The J gene is TRBJ1-6, the V gene TRBV5-1; the match to TRBD1 covers 8 bases. CDR3 length equals 18 residues. Germline V lookup: CDR1 SGHRS, CDR2 YFSETQ. The ends lost 0 bases at V and 0 bases at J; junction bases unmatched: 5. CDR3 nucleotides: TGCGCCAGCAGCTTGGATGGGACAGGATCCTCCTATAATTCACCCCTCCACTTT. It yields the protein CASSLDGTGSSYNSPLHF.

The V gene is TRBV27, the J gene TRBJ2-7; 9 bases are a match to TRBD2. V trimming: 6 bases; J trimming: 0 bases; junction bases outside the gene matches: 6. Germline V gene sequence: CDR1 MNHEY, CDR2 SMNVEV (reference sequence). The CDR3 consists of 15 residues. The CDR3 region has the DNA TGTGCCAGCAGCACTAGCGGGCATAGCTCCTACGAGCAGTACTTC. Translation gives CASSTSGHSSYEQYF.

The chain's CDR3 is CASSVAGLAWGEQFF. The CDR3 DNA follows: TGTGCCAGCAGTGTGGCGGGACTAGCGTGGGGGGAGCAGTTCTTC. The gene calls are TRBV6-5 and TRBJ2-1; 10 nucleotides agree with TRBD2. The CDR3 extends over 15 amino acids. From germline, CDR1 is MNHEY and CDR2 SVGAGI. V shed 5 bases, J shed 10 bases, and the junction held 11 bases outside the gene matches.

This chain links TRBV7-3 with TRBJ1-2; D is uncertain. Trimming pared 2 bases from V and 8 bases from J, leaving 18 bases between. The germline gives CDR1 SGHTA, CDR2 FQGTGA. This CDR3 has 15 amino acids. CDR3 sequence reads: CASSLSSGQTGGYTF. DNA for the CDR3: TGTGCCAGCAGCTTATCGTCCGGCCAGACGGGCGGCTACACCTTC.

The rearrangement joins TRBV7-8 to TRBJ2-2, with D hard to call. CDR1 is SGHVS and CDR2 is FQNEAQ in the germline V gene. The CDR3 has 15 amino acids. Trimming removed 3 bases at V and 4 bases at J, with 12 bases between. In DNA, the CDR3 is TGTGCCAGCAGCTTCCGCCGGATCGGCACCGGGGAGCTGTTTTTT. Translation gives CASSFRRIGTGELFF.

This chain connects TRBV6-5 to TRBJ1-6; no reliable D call. The germline V gene encodes CDR1 MNHEY and CDR2 SVGAGI. V was clipped by 4 bases and J by 0 bases, with 4 bases between them. The CDR3 contains 14 residues. The CDR3 is CASSWSSYNSPLHF. The DNA of the CDR3 is TGTGCCAGCAGTTGGAGCTCCTATAATTCACCCCTCCACTTT.

The CDR3, as DNA: TGCGCCAGCAGCGCCCTAAAAGAGACCCAGTACTTC. Protein sequence: CASSALKETQYF. The chain combines TRBV5-1 with TRBJ2-5, with D unclear. CDR1 and CDR2 (germline): SGHRS, YFSETQ. The CDR3 is made up of 12 amino acids. Trimming stripped 4 bases from V and 3 bases from J, with 7 bases between.

The chain uses TRBV9 and TRBJ1-6, with 7 bases lining up with TRBD1. With V trimmed by 0 bases and J by 6 bases, 3 bases remained unmatched. The CDR3 loop spans 15 amino acids. Per the germline V gene, CDR1 is SGDLS and CDR2 is YYNGEE. The CDR3 here is CASSVGRDSNSPLHF. The CDR3 DNA reads TGTGCCAGCAGCGTAGGGAGGGACAGTAATTCACCCCTCCACTTT.

This chain joins TRBV9 and TRBJ2-4; tentatively, D is TRBD2 (6 bases). CDR1 SGDLS and CDR2 YYNGEE come from the germline V gene. The CDR3 spans 15 residues. V lost 0 bases, J lost 8 bases, and 15 bases lay in between. The CDR3 loop reads CASSVAAGRTDIQYF. The DNA for the CDR3 is TGTGCCAGCAGCGTAGCGGCAGGGAGGACGGACATTCAGTACTTC.

This clone was found a few times. V gene TRBV9 combines with J gene TRBJ1-1; D ambiguous. V shed 0 bases and J shed 0 bases, with 9 bases lying between them. The CDR3 spans 15 residues. Germline lookup yields CDR1 SGDLS and CDR2 YYNGEE. The CDR3 sequence is CASSVEATVNTEAFF. For the CDR3, the DNA is TGTGCCAGCAGCGTAGAGGCAACTGTGAACACTGAAGCTTTCTTT.

This sequence joins TRBV6-5 and TRBJ2-7; D perhaps matches TRBD2 (5 bases). V was trimmed by 6 bases and J by 0 bases, leaving 12 bases between them. Germline V lookup: CDR1 MNHEY, CDR2 SVGAGI. The CDR3 is made up of 14 amino acids. The CDR3 region is CASRTRGYSYEQYF. CDR3 DNA sequence: TGTGCCAGCAGGACTCGAGGGTACTCCTACGAGCAGTACTTC.

This chain connects TRBV15 to TRBJ1-1; no firm D call. Germline CDR1 is LNHNV and CDR2 is YYDKDF (reference sequence). This CDR3 is built from 14 residues. Trimming took off 0 bases at V and 5 bases at J, with 10 bases between the two ends. The CDR3 loop reads CATSRDPSGTEAFF. The CDR3 region has the DNA TGTGCCACCAGCAGAGATCCGAGTGGGACTGAAGCTTTCTTT.

CDR3 region: CASSLNSGGISGGYTF. The CDR3 DNA is TGTGCCAGCAGCTTAAATTCGGGGGGTATTTCGGGAGGCTACACCTTC. The genes are TRBV7-2 and TRBJ1-2, with D tentatively TRBD1 (5 bases). V was shortened by 2 bases and J by 8 bases, with 21 bases between the two germline ends. Germline V gene sequence: CDR1 SGHTA, CDR2 FQGNSA. CDR3 length: 16 amino acids.